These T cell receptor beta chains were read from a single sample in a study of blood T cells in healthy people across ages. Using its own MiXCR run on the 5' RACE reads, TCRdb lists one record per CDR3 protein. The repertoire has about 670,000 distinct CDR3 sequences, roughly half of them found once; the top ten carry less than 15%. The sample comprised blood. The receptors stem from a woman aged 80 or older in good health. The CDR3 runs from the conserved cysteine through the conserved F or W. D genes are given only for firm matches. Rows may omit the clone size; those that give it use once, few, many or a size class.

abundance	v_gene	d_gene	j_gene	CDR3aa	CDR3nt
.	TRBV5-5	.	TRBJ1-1	CASSLAWGRGRIMNTEAFF	TGTGCCAGCAGCTTGGCGTGGGGGAGGGGTAGGATAATGAACACTGAAGCTTTCTTT
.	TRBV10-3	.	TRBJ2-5	CAITGGVGETQYF	TGTGCCATCACGGGTGGAGTGGGAGAGACCCAGTACTTC
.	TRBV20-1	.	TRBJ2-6	CSARDPGSGANVLTF	TGCAGTGCTAGAGATCCTGGCTCTGGGGCCAACGTCCTGACTTTC
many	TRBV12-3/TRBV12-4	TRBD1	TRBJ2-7	CASSLRDRGYEQYF	TGTGCCAGCAGTCTCAGGGACAGGGGTTACGAGCAGTACTTC
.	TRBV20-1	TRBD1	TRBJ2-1	CSAQDRGSYNEQFF	TGCAGTGCCCAAGACAGGGGCTCCTACAATGAGCAGTTCTTC
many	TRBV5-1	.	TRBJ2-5	CASRGEETQYF	TGCGCCAGCAGAGGAGAAGAGACCCAGTACTTC
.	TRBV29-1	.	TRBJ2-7	CSVETLSPYEQYF	TGCAGCGTTGAGACACTGTCCCCTTACGAGCAGTACTTC
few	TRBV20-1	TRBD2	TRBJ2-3	CSAFTLSLAGAADTQYF	TGCAGTGCTTTTACCCTCTCGCTAGCGGGAGCGGCAGATACGCAGTATTTT
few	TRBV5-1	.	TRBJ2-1	CASSYSRGDEQFF	TGCGCCAGCAGCTACTCCAGGGGGGATGAGCAGTTCTTC
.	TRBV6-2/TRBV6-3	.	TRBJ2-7	CASSWQTLAYEQYF	TGTGCCAGCAGTTGGCAAACTCTGGCCTACGAGCAGTACTTC
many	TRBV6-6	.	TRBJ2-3	CASRYRESTDTQYF	TGTGCCAGCAGATACAGGGAATCAACAGATACGCAGTATTTT
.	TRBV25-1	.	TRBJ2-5	CASSDPPGDGNYNEQYF	TGTGCCAGCAGTGACCCCCCCGGAGACGGGAACTACAATGAGCAGTACTTC
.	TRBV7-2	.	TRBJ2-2	CASSPQMGVIGTGELFF	TGTGCCAGCAGCCCTCAAATGGGGGTGATAGGCACCGGGGAGCTGTTTTTT